Presented here are 29 T cell receptor beta chains from one specimen sequenced in a study of blood T cell repertoires in COVID-19. Profiling relied on immunoSEQ multiplex PCR, and the TCRdb table lists in-frame clones only, not all of them. This table holds some 200,000 clones, roughly 84% found once. The sample taken for sequencing was PBMCs or T cells enriched from blood (not recorded which). These receptor sequences come from a man aged 25 to 40 in a cohort exposed to, infected with or recovered from COVID-19 (not recorded which).

The chain carries TRBV27 and TRBJ2-2, with 10 bases identical to TRBD2. This CDR3 has 14 amino acids. CDR1 is MNHEY and CDR2 is SMNVEV in the germline V gene (reference sequence). Germline trimming cut 2 bases from V and 7 bases from J; bases unmatched to any gene: 1. In DNA, the CDR3 is TGTGCCAGCAGTTTACTAGCGGGAGACGGGGAGCTGTTTTTT. Its protein product is CASSLLAGDGELFF.

The V and J genes are TRBV19 and TRBJ2-5; TRBD2 agrees at 8 bases. CDR1 is LNHDA, CDR2 SQIVND, per germline (reference sequence). The CDR3 has 15 amino acids. The J segment lost 1 base and the V segment lost 6 bases, leaving 7 bases of the junction unmatched. The CDR3 reads CASRPGGAGQETQYF. For the CDR3, the DNA is TGTGCCAGTAGACCGGGAGGGGCAGGCCAAGAGACCCAGTACTTC.

The V gene is TRBV9, the J gene TRBJ2-1; 9 bases agree with TRBD1. Germline assignment: CDR1 SGDLS and CDR2 YYNGEE. CDR3 size: 17 residues. J was trimmed by 2 bases and V by 0 bases; bases with no gene match: 6. In nucleotides, the CDR3 is TGTGCCAGCAGCGTAGCCCGGACAGGGGATGCCTACAATGAGCAGTTCTTC. Its protein product is CASSVARTGDAYNEQFF. Using reference TRBV9 and TRBJ2-1 for the parts outside the CDR3, the full variable domain is DSGVTQTPKHLITATGQRVTLRCSPRSGDLSVYWYQQSLDQGLQFLIQYYNGEERAKGNILERFSAQQFPDLHSELNLSSLELGDSALYFCASSVARTGDAYNEQFFGPGTRLTVL.

V and J are TRBV9 and TRBJ1-2; D gene uncertain. CDR3 length: 14 residues. Trimming pared 0 bases from V and 1 base from J, leaving 7 bases between. CDR1 and CDR2 (germline): SGDLS, YYNGEE. The chain's CDR3 is CASSVANSNYGYTF. As DNA, the CDR3 is TGTGCCAGCAGCGTAGCTAACAGTAACTATGGCTACACCTTC.

The V and J genes are TRBV9 and TRBJ1-1; D uncertain. Germline assignment: CDR1 SGDLS and CDR2 YYNGEE. With 0 bases removed from V and 1 base from J, the gap between germline ends came to 4 bases. The CDR3 spans 13 residues. The CDR3 DNA is TGTGCCAGCAGCGTAGAGAGGAACACTGAAGCTTTCTTT. It encodes CASSVERNTEAFF.

The chain combines TRBV5-1 with TRBJ2-6, with D possibly TRBD1 on 5 matching bases. Trimming took off 3 bases at V and 0 bases at J, with 7 bases between the two ends. The CDR3 contains 15 residues. The germline CDR1 and CDR2 sequences are SGHRS and YFSETQ. This CDR3 reads CASSSTGSGANVLTF. The CDR3 DNA follows: TGCGCCAGCAGCTCTACAGGCTCTGGGGCCAACGTCCTGACTTTC.

This sequence joins TRBV7-9 and TRBJ1-5, with TRBD1 as a possible D gene (5 bases). Germline values: CDR1 SEHNR, CDR2 FQNEAQ (reference sequence). With 5 bases removed from V and 6 bases from J, the gap between germline ends came to 20 bases. The CDR3 length is 16 residues. CDR3 amino acids: CASSDEGWGVGQPQHF. The CDR3 DNA sequence: TGTGCCAGCAGCGATGAGGGTTGGGGGGTCGGTCAGCCCCAGCATTTT.

V usage is TRBV19 and J usage is TRBJ1-2; TRBD1 might be the D (6 bases). V lost 6 bases and J 6 bases, leaving 14 bases between the germline ends. CDR1 is LNHDA, CDR2 SQIVND, per germline (reference sequence). This CDR3 spans 13 amino acids. The CDR3 loop is CASSQGMTNGYTF. The CDR3 DNA reads as TGTGCCAGTAGCCAGGGGATGACGAATGGCTACACCTTC.

The chain uses TRBV2 and TRBJ1-2; D is unclear. The germline V gene encodes CDR1 SNHLY and CDR2 FYNNEI. The CDR3 totals 13 residues. The germline V and J ends were trimmed by 5 bases and 6 bases, with 13 bases remaining between them. This CDR3 is CASSFPGSDGYTF. CDR3 in DNA: TGTGCCAGCAGTTTTCCGGGTTCGGATGGCTACACCTTC.

The chain couples TRBV7-9 to TRBJ2-5; 7 bases line up with TRBD1. Germline V gene sequence: CDR1 SEHNR, CDR2 FQNEAQ (reference sequence). Unmatched junction bases numbered 16, after V lost 5 bases and J lost 4 bases. This CDR3 has 17 amino acids. The CDR3 nucleotides read TGTGCCAGCAGCCCCGGCGCAGGGGCCCGGACAGGAGAGACCCAGTACTTC. Translated: CASSPGAGARTGETQYF.

J is TRBJ1-1 and V is TRBV10-1; maybe TRBD1 (5 bases). Germline lookup yields CDR1 WNHNN and CDR2 SYGVQD (reference sequence). Trimming removed 8 bases from V and 7 bases from J, with 17 bases in between. The CDR3 extends over 13 amino acids. The CDR3 DNA reads as TGCGCCAGCGGGGACGGTCACGGGGGTGAAGCTTTCTTT. This gives the protein CASGDGHGGEAFF.

The rearrangement uses TRBV28 and TRBJ1-6; perhaps TRBD1 as D (6 bases). The V gene's germline CDR1 is MDHEN and CDR2 SYDVKM. Between the trimmed V and J ends, which lost 4 bases and 2 bases, there was a span of 12 bases. The CDR3 loop spans 16 amino acids. CDR3 in DNA: TGTGCCAGCAGTTCATCATGGACAGCCTATAATTCACCCCTCCACTTT. Protein sequence: CASSSSWTAYNSPLHF. Using reference TRBV28 and TRBJ1-6 for the parts outside the CDR3, the full variable domain is DVKVTQSSRYLVKRTGEKVFLECVQDMDHENMFWYRQDPGLGLRLIYFSYDVKMKEKGDIPEGYSVSREKKERFSLILESASTNQTSMYLCASSSSWTAYNSPLHFGNGTRLTVT.

The chain combines TRBV27 with TRBJ2-3, with D unresolved. V was clipped by 4 bases and J by 1 base, with 3 bases between them. The length of the CDR3 is 12 residues. CDR1 and CDR2 from the germline V gene are MNHEY and SMNVEV (reference sequence). The DNA of the CDR3 is TGTGCCAGCAGTTCCGGCACAGATACGCAGTATTTT. Encoded protein: CASSSGTDTQYF.

The chain recombines TRBV18 with TRBJ2-3, with D maybe TRBD1 (6 bases). V was cut by 1 base and J by 1 base, with 12 bases left in between. The V gene's germline CDR1 is KGHSH and CDR2 LQKENI. The CDR3 loop spans 16 amino acids. Here the CDR3 reads CASSPLGARGTDTQYF. As DNA, the CDR3 is TGTGCCAGCTCACCACTGGGGGCGCGGGGCACAGATACGCAGTATTTT.

The rearrangement links TRBV21-1 to TRBJ1-5; the DNA was not compared with TRBD1, the D call given in the table. TRBV21-1 is tagged as a pseudogene. This CDR3 spans 16 amino acids. The CDR3 protein is CASSPKGAVRNQPQHF. CDR3 nucleotides: TGTGCCAGCAGCCCCAAGGGGGCAGTTCGCAATCAGCCCCAGCATTTT.

The chain is built from TRBV7-2 and TRBJ1-5; D unclear. V dropped 2 bases and J dropped 7 bases, with 12 bases sitting between them. The CDR3 has 14 amino acids. Looked up from germline, CDR1 is SGHTA and CDR2 is FQGNSA. The CDR3 nucleotides read TGTGCCAGCAGCTTAAGTACAGCGGAGCAGCCCCAGCATTTT. This translates into CASSLSTAEQPQHF.

The chain employs TRBV10-3 and TRBJ1-5; 9 nucleotides match TRBD1. The CDR3 runs to 14 residues. With V trimmed by 6 bases and J by 4 bases, 4 bases remained unmatched. CDR1 ENHRY and CDR2 SYGVKD come from the germline V gene. Written as DNA, the CDR3 is TGTGCCATCAGGGAGACAGGGGGTAATCAGCCCCAGCATTTT. It specifies CAIRETGGNQPQHF.

The chain has TRBV5-4 and TRBJ2-2, with 16 nucleotides matching TRBD2. Trimming took 3 bases from V and 7 from J; bases not matched to a gene: 6. The CDR3 totals 17 residues. Per germline, CDR1 SGHNT and CDR2 YYREEE (reference sequence). The CDR3 here is CASSSGLAGGPGGELFF. DNA of the CDR3: TGTGCCAGCAGCTCGGGACTAGCGGGAGGGCCGGGCGGGGAGCTGTTTTTT.

The J gene is TRBJ1-5, the V gene TRBV27; the D gene is possibly TRBD1 (5 bases). Germline-derived CDR1 and CDR2 are MNHEY and SMNVEV (reference sequence). The ends were cut back, 5 bases at V and 2 bases at J, with 16 bases in the middle. The CDR3 is 16 residues long. In nucleotides, the CDR3 is TGTGCCAGCAGTCCTTATGTGGGGCGCGGCAATCAGCCCCAGCATTTT. It yields the protein CASSPYVGRGNQPQHF.

The gene calls are TRBV27 and TRBJ1-5; tentative D call: TRBD1 (5 bases). Germline V gene sequence: CDR1 MNHEY, CDR2 SMNVEV (reference sequence). CDR3 length: 13 residues. V was cut by 6 bases and J by 4 bases, with 10 bases left in between. In DNA, the CDR3 is TGTGCCAGCAGGTTGGGGGGGAATCAGCCCCAGCATTTT. It yields the protein CASRLGGNQPQHF.

The chain links TRBV4-3 to TRBJ2-1, with D tentatively TRBD2 (6 bases). CDR1 is LGHNA and CDR2 is YSLEER in the germline V gene. This CDR3 contains 15 residues. Trimming shortened V by 4 bases and J by 5 bases, and 15 bases separated the two germline ends. CDR3 DNA: TGCGCCAGCAGCCTAGGAGGGCCGGGTAACAATGAGCAGTTCTTC. Its protein is CASSLGGPGNNEQFF.

This sequence joins TRBV7-9 and TRBJ2-7; possibly TRBD1 for D (5 bases). Trimming left V 5 bases short and J 2 bases short, with 13 bases between. Germline values: CDR1 SEHNR, CDR2 FQNEAQ (reference sequence). CDR3 length: 14 residues. The CDR3 region is CASSLQDTAYEQYF. CDR3 nucleotide sequence: TGTGCCAGCAGCCTCCAGGACACAGCCTACGAGCAGTACTTC.

The chain recombines TRBV25-1 with TRBJ2-7; D gene ambiguous. V was cut by 3 bases and J by 6 bases, with 9 bases left in between. The CDR3 is 12 residues long. CDR1 and CDR2 (germline): MGHDK, SYGVNS. The CDR3 sequence: CASSDTPGEQYF. CDR3 nucleotide sequence: TGTGCCAGCAGTGATACCCCCGGCGAGCAGTACTTC.

The gene calls are TRBV12-3 or TRBV12-4 and TRBJ1-3, with TRBD1 matching over 7 bases. This CDR3 region has 13 residues. V shed 5 bases and J 9 bases; nucleotides not matched to a gene: 7. The CDR3 bases are TGTGCCAGCAGTGACCGACAGGGAGTCACCATATATTTT. Translating it yields CASSDRQGVTIYF.

This chain links TRBV27 with TRBJ1-1, with D possibly TRBD1 on 6 matching bases. CDR1 and CDR2 from the germline V gene are MNHEY and SMNVEV (reference sequence). V lost 2 bases, J lost 1 base, and 11 bases lay in between. The CDR3 is made up of 15 amino acids. CDR3 sequence reads: CASSLLGQTNTEAFF. The CDR3 DNA reads as TGTGCCAGCAGTTTACTAGGACAGACGAACACTGAAGCTTTCTTT.

The J gene is TRBJ1-5, the V gene TRBV28; possibly TRBD1 for D (5 bases). Trimming stripped 7 bases from V and 9 bases from J, with 16 bases between. This CDR3 comprises 13 residues. In germline, CDR1 is MDHEN, CDR2 SYDVKM. The CDR3 spells CASTPDTARPQHF. The DNA for the CDR3 is TGTGCCAGCACTCCGGACACCGCCCGGCCCCAGCATTTT. Looking up the rest from reference TRBV28 and TRBJ1-5 gives the full variable domain: DVKVTQSSRYLVKRTGEKVFLECVQDMDHENMFWYRQDPGLGLRLIYFSYDVKMKEKGDIPEGYSVSREKKERFSLILESASTNQTSMYLCASTPDTARPQHFGDGTRLSIL.

This clone has just one count. This rearrangement joins TRBV27 to TRBJ1-2, with TRBD1 matching 8 bases. This CDR3 is 15 amino acids long. Germline lookup yields CDR1 MNHEY and CDR2 SMNVEV (reference sequence). The J segment lost 4 bases and the V segment lost 6 bases, leaving 10 bases of the junction unmatched. CDR3 residues: CASSETRGRVYGYTF. The CDR3, as DNA: TGTGCCAGCAGCGAGACCAGGGGGCGCGTCTATGGCTACACCTTC.

The V and J genes are TRBV3-1 (or the pseudogene TRBV3-2) and TRBJ1-2; TRBD1 matches at 10 bases. The V gene's germline CDR1 is LGHDT and CDR2 YNNKEL (reference sequence). After removal of 5 bases from V and 8 bases from J, the junction contained 8 bases not matched to a gene. The CDR3 extends over 14 amino acids. The CDR3 DNA reads TGTGCCAGCAGCAGAAGACAGGGGGCGCGCGGCTACACCTTC. Its translation is CASSRRQGARGYTF.

The chain couples TRBV27 to TRBJ1-6; no clear D gene. The CDR3 spans 13 residues. V lost 0 bases, J lost 8 bases, and 5 bases lay in between. Germline loops: CDR1 MNHEY, CDR2 SMNVEV (reference sequence). CDR3 nucleotide sequence: TGTGCCAGCAGTTTATCGGAGGATTCACCCCTCCACTTT. Amino acid sequence: CASSLSEDSPLHF.